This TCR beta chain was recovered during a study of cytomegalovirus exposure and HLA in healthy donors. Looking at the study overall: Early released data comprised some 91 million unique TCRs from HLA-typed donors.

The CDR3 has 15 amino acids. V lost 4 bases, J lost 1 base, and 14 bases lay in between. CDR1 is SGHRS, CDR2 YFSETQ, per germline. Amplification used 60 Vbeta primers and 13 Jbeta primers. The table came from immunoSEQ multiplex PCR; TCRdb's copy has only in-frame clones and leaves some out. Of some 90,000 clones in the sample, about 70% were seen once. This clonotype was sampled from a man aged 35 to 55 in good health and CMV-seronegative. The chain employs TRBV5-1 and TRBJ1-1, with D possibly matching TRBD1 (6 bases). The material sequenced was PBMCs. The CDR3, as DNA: TGCGCCAGCAGCCCCCCGGACAGAAAGAACACTGAAGCTTTCTTT. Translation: CASSPPDRKNTEAFF.